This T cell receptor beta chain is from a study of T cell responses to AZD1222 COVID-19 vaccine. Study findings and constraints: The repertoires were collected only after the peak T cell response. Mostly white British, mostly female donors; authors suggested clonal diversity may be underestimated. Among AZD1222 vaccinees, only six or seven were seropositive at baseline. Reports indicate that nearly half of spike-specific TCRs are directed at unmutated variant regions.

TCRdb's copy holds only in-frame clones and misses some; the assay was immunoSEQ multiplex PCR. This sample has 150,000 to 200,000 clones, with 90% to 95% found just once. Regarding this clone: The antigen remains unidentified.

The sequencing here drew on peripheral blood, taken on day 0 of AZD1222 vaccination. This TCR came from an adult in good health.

CDR3 region: CASSFRGGREKLFF. Written as DNA, the CDR3 is TGTGCCAGCAGTTTCAGGGGCGGGAGAGAAAAACTGTTTTTT. The V and J genes are TRBV28 and TRBJ1-4, with D perhaps matching TRBD1 (6 bases). Germline CDR1 and CDR2: MDHEN and SYDVKM. V lost 3 bases, J lost 8 bases, and 13 bases lay in between. CDR3 length: 14 residues.